Listed below are T cell receptor beta chains from one sample, sequenced in a study of beta chain features in type 1 diabetes. Here immunoSEQ multiplex PCR was the method, and the copy in TCRdb shows in-frame clones only, minus some. This table has a few hundred thousand clones, about 14% appearing once. The sequenced sample was naive CD4+ T cells from blood. The receptors derive from a man aged 30 to 39 in good health. The CDR3 runs from the conserved cysteine through the conserved F or W. The order of the fields is V gene, J gene, D gene, CDR3 protein. The D gene is left open where the match is weak.

V gene: TRBV4-2; J gene: TRBJ2-5; D gene: TRBD2; CDR3 protein: CASSHPTGGGETQYF
V gene: TRBV4-3; J gene: TRBJ2-1; D gene: TRBD1; CDR3 protein: CASSQDRDSPAREQFF
V gene: TRBV5-1; J gene: TRBJ2-5; D gene: -; CDR3 protein: CASSLVVSVAAQETQYF
V gene: TRBV13; J gene: TRBJ1-6; D gene: -; CDR3 protein: CASSLGLAGSSYNSPLHF
V gene: TRBV25-1; J gene: TRBJ1-2; D gene: -; CDR3 protein: CASSEYLDRPPRGYTF
V gene: TRBV2; J gene: TRBJ2-1; D gene: TRBD2; CDR3 protein: CAIEPQKAGSSYNEQFF
V gene: TRBV9; J gene: TRBJ2-1; D gene: -; CDR3 protein: CASSVGPAGDNEQFF
V gene: TRBV7-9; J gene: TRBJ2-2; D gene: -; CDR3 protein: CASSRHPPDTGELFF
V gene: TRBV28; J gene: TRBJ2-1; D gene: -; CDR3 protein: CASSLRQSYNEQFF
V gene: TRBV7-6; J gene: TRBJ1-3; D gene: -; CDR3 protein: CASSASEGNTIYF
V gene: TRBV29-1; J gene: TRBJ1-5; D gene: -; CDR3 protein: CSVGVDSNQPQHF
V gene: TRBV6-4; J gene: TRBJ1-1; D gene: -; CDR3 protein: CASSDSPGRTEAFF
V gene: TRBV7-2; J gene: TRBJ2-2; D gene: -; CDR3 protein: CASSLLGEAGELFF
V gene: TRBV7-8; J gene: TRBJ2-3; D gene: -; CDR3 protein: CASRPGAFTDTQYF
V gene: TRBV28; J gene: TRBJ2-3; D gene: -; CDR3 protein: CATGGYTDTQYF
V gene: TRBV29-1; J gene: TRBJ2-2; D gene: -; CDR3 protein: CSVAGIQVTGELFF
V gene: TRBV29-1; J gene: TRBJ1-1; D gene: -; CDR3 protein: CSVGGLHTEAFF
V gene: TRBV18; J gene: TRBJ1-1; D gene: -; CDR3 protein: CASTLGTEAFF
V gene: TRBV7-9; J gene: TRBJ2-3; D gene: -; CDR3 protein: CASSLTIDTQYF
V gene: TRBV7-2; J gene: TRBJ1-1; D gene: TRBD1; CDR3 protein: CASSSNRGTEAFF
V gene: TRBV5-1; J gene: TRBJ2-5; D gene: -; CDR3 protein: CASSLRQGQETQYF
V gene: TRBV5-1; J gene: TRBJ2-1; D gene: TRBD2; CDR3 protein: CASSFGTSGSQFF
V gene: TRBV19; J gene: TRBJ2-1; D gene: -; CDR3 protein: CASSIEGDTYNEQFF
V gene: TRBV7-9; J gene: TRBJ1-2; D gene: -; CDR3 protein: CASSFGQDYGYTF
V gene: TRBV6-6; J gene: TRBJ2-1; D gene: -; CDR3 protein: CASSSRGEKTHEQFF
V gene: TRBV7-9; J gene: TRBJ2-1; D gene: TRBD2; CDR3 protein: CASSLGGLAGTLNEQFF
V gene: TRBV7-2; J gene: TRBJ2-1; D gene: -; CDR3 protein: CASSLGVGSYNEQFF
V gene: TRBV14; J gene: TRBJ2-1; D gene: TRBD2; CDR3 protein: CASSQGALAGGTYNEQFF
V gene: TRBV6-5; J gene: TRBJ2-7; D gene: -; CDR3 protein: CASSYGEQRYF
V gene: TRBV9; J gene: TRBJ2-5; D gene: TRBD1; CDR3 protein: CASSGDRVETQYF
V gene: TRBV9; J gene: TRBJ2-3; D gene: -; CDR3 protein: CASSSQTSTHTQYF
V gene: TRBV9; J gene: TRBJ1-1; D gene: TRBD1; CDR3 protein: CASSVVPGQGEAFF
V gene: TRBV7-2; J gene: TRBJ2-1; D gene: -; CDR3 protein: CASSLGAEQFF
V gene: TRBV9; J gene: TRBJ2-1; D gene: TRBD2; CDR3 protein: CASSVPGLAGVNEQFF
V gene: TRBV29-1; J gene: TRBJ2-1; D gene: TRBD1; CDR3 protein: CSARPGQGPHNEQFF
V gene: TRBV7-7; J gene: TRBJ2-1; D gene: TRBD1; CDR3 protein: CASSPRTGYDEQFF
V gene: TRBV27; J gene: TRBJ2-5; D gene: -; CDR3 protein: CASRLRETQYF
V gene: TRBV5-1; J gene: TRBJ2-5; D gene: TRBD1; CDR3 protein: CASRRTGVGETQYF
V gene: TRBV14; J gene: TRBJ2-5; D gene: -; CDR3 protein: CASSQDLGKTQYF
V gene: TRBV5-1; J gene: TRBJ2-2; D gene: -; CDR3 protein: CASSPSVQGTGELFF
V gene: TRBV12-5; J gene: TRBJ2-3; D gene: TRBD1; CDR3 protein: CASGPDRADTQYF
V gene: TRBV7-6; J gene: TRBJ2-3; D gene: TRBD2; CDR3 protein: CASSLGTSGVTDTQYF
V gene: TRBV7-9; J gene: TRBJ2-1; D gene: -; CDR3 protein: CASSPLAGSYNEQFF
V gene: TRBV7-2; J gene: TRBJ2-2; D gene: -; CDR3 protein: CASSFYDRELFF
V gene: TRBV9; J gene: TRBJ2-5; D gene: TRBD1; CDR3 protein: CASSAGTGYQETQYF
V gene: TRBV7-3; J gene: TRBJ2-3; D gene: TRBD2; CDR3 protein: CASSLGLRLAGTDTQYF
V gene: TRBV7-6; J gene: TRBJ2-3; D gene: -; CDR3 protein: CASSSSYNPYSTDTQYF
V gene: TRBV7-2; J gene: TRBJ1-1; D gene: TRBD1; CDR3 protein: CASSLEPGQGTFF
V gene: TRBV2; J gene: TRBJ2-1; D gene: TRBD1; CDR3 protein: CASSLRQGAPSSYNEQFF
V gene: TRBV5-6; J gene: TRBJ2-1; D gene: -; CDR3 protein: CASSPQFGSYNEQFF
V gene: TRBV27; J gene: TRBJ1-3; D gene: TRBD1; CDR3 protein: CASRQTGGGGGNTIYF
V gene: TRBV4-2; J gene: TRBJ2-1; D gene: -; CDR3 protein: CASSQRAGVDEQFF
V gene: TRBV14; J gene: TRBJ2-1; D gene: TRBD1; CDR3 protein: CASSHSRTGLEQFF
V gene: TRBV10-3; J gene: TRBJ1-5; D gene: -; CDR3 protein: CAISEPQGSGGNQPQHF
V gene: TRBV4-1; J gene: TRBJ2-5; D gene: -; CDR3 protein: CASSQEARETQYF